A single sample gave rise to the 6 T cell receptor beta chains below, sequenced in a study of blood T cell repertoires in COVID-19. Profiled with immunoSEQ multiplex PCR; TCRdb holds only in-frame clones, not every one. The repertoire holds approximately 150,000 clones, about 88% seen once, with approximately 2% in the top ten. The sequenced sample consisted of peripheral blood. These TCRs come from a man aged 50 to 60 who had recovered from COVID-19.

The V call is TRBV19, the J call TRBJ2-7, with D possibly TRBD1 on 8 matching bases. The CDR3 is 14 amino acids. With 10 bases removed from V and 0 bases from J, the gap between germline ends came to 16 bases. Germline assignment: CDR1 LNHDA and CDR2 SQIVND (reference sequence). The CDR3 is CAMLTGDYSYEQYF. The CDR3 bases are TGTGCCATGTTGACAGGGGACTACTCCTACGAGCAGTACTTC.

A few counts support this clone. The V call is TRBV20-1, the J call TRBJ2-7, with D possibly being TRBD2 (5 bases). Per the germline V gene, CDR1 is DFQATT and CDR2 is SNEGSKA (reference sequence). The CDR3 is 11 amino acids. V gave up 6 bases and J gave up 5 bases, with 11 bases separating them. CDR3 in amino acids: CSAGGSHEQYF. The CDR3 DNA sequence: TGCAGTGCCGGAGGAAGCCACGAGCAGTACTTC.

This rearrangement joins TRBV5-4 to TRBJ2-2; 7 bases line up with TRBD1. This CDR3 is 14 amino acids long. Germline V lookup: CDR1 SGHNT, CDR2 YYREEE (reference sequence). Losses at the gene ends were 2 bases for V and 3 bases for J; bases not matched to a gene: 1. The CDR3 sequence: CASSFTGDTGELFF. DNA for the CDR3: TGTGCCAGCAGCTTCACAGGGGACACCGGGGAGCTGTTTTTT.

The CDR3 sequence: CASSLPGPGYNSPLHF. The CDR3 bases are TGTGCCAGCAGCTTACCGGGTCCGGGGTACAATTCACCCCTCCACTTT. This chain links TRBV5-4 with TRBJ1-6; D uncertain. The ends were cut back, 2 bases at V and 7 bases at J, with 16 bases in the middle. This CDR3 comprises 16 residues. Germline values: CDR1 SGHNT, CDR2 YYREEE (reference sequence).

The V and J genes are TRBV30 and TRBJ2-1; TRBD2 is a possible D gene (5 bases). The germline V gene encodes CDR1 GTSNPN and CDR2 SVGIG (reference sequence). This CDR3 has 13 residues. V gave up 3 bases and J gave up 2 bases, with 8 bases separating them. CDR3 protein: CAWSPGTYNEQFF. For the CDR3, the DNA is TGTGCCTGGAGCCCGGGAACCTACAATGAGCAGTTCTTC.

V gene TRBV11-2 combines with J gene TRBJ1-2; 7 bases fit TRBD1. Germline lookup yields CDR1 SGHAT and CDR2 FQNNGV. Trimming at V came to 5 bases and at J to 1 base, leaving 4 bases not matched to a gene. This CDR3 spans 14 amino acids. The DNA for the CDR3 is TGTGCCAGCAGCCCTACAGGGGTTAACTATGGCTACACCTTC. Amino acid sequence: CASSPTGVNYGYTF.